These T cell receptor beta chains were read from a single sample in a study of blood T cell repertoires in COVID-19. Assay used: immunoSEQ multiplex PCR; TCRdb lists only in-frame clones, some missing. This sample has about 440,000 clones, with approximately 88% found just once. Sequences were obtained from peripheral blood. The receptors come from a woman aged 50 to 60 with COVID-19, enrolled during active disease. Each CDR3 is given with its conserved first and last residue. A D gene is named only where the DNA matches it firmly. Expanded clones get a size class; other rows say once, few or many, or leave the size out.

>TRBV18|-|-|TRBJ2-7|13
CASSSRSGDEQYF
TGTGCCAGCTCATCGCGGTCAGGGGACGAGCAGTACTTC
>TRBV10-2|-|-|TRBJ2-7|13
CASTRKEAYEQYF
TGCGCCAGCACCCGGAAGGAGGCCTACGAGCAGTACTTC
>TRBV2|-|-|TRBJ1-6|16
CASSDGTSSYNSPLHF
TGTGCCAGCAGTGACGGTACGAGCTCCTATAATTCACCCCTCCACTTT
>TRBV18|few|TRBD1|TRBJ1-5|14
CASSFTGDNQPQHF
TGTGCCAGCTCATTCACAGGGGACAATCAGCCCCAGCATTTT
>TRBV11-2|-|-|TRBJ2-3|16
CASSPRGAGGTDTQYF
TGTGCCAGCAGCCCCCGCGGCGCAGGGGGCACAGATACGCAGTATTTT
>TRBV9|-|-|TRBJ2-1|13
CASSADSLNEQFF
TGTGCCAGCAGCGCGGACAGCTTAAATGAGCAGTTCTTC
>TRBV11-2|-|-|TRBJ2-7|15
CASSLGSGSSYEQYF
TGTGCCAGCAGCTTGGGTTCAGGAAGCTCCTACGAGCAGTACTTC
>TRBV4-1|-|TRBD2|TRBJ2-5|19
CASSPSGLGRAGYQETQYF
TGCGCCAGCAGCCCCTCCGGGCTAGGGCGAGCGGGGTACCAAGAGACCCAGTACTTC
>TRBV10-3|-|-|TRBJ1-2|13
CAISEKQEYGYTF
TGTGCCATCAGTGAGAAACAGGAGTATGGCTACACCTTC
>TRBV2|-|-|TRBJ1-6|14
CASRQRESGSPLHF
TGTGCCAGCCGCCAGAGGGAATCGGGTTCACCCCTCCACTTT
>TRBV29-1|-|-|TRBJ2-3|15
CSAPGGGAQGDTQYF
TGCAGCGCACCTGGAGGGGGGGCGCAAGGAGATACGCAGTATTTT
>TRBV3-1/TRBV3-2|-|-|TRBJ2-7|12
CASRDKNYEQYF
TGTGCCAGTCGGGACAAAAACTACGAGCAGTACTTC
>TRBV7-3|-|-|TRBJ1-2|13
CASSPGLYYGYTF
TGTGCCAGCAGTCCAGGGCTATACTATGGCTACACCTTC
>TRBV6-6|-|TRBD1|TRBJ1-5|16
CASSYFRTGWVEPQHF
TGTGCCAGCAGTTACTTCCGGACAGGGTGGGTAGAGCCCCAGCATTTT
>TRBV2|-|-|TRBJ1-2|14
CASRSSGIYYGYTF
TGTGCCAGCAGGTCATCGGGGATCTACTATGGCTACACCTTC
>TRBV27|-|-|TRBJ1-1|14
CASSRSRLNTEAFF
TGTGCCAGCAGCCGAAGTCGGTTGAACACTGAAGCTTTCTTT
>TRBV28|-|TRBD2|TRBJ2-7|13
CASSPAGRGEQYF
TGTGCCAGCAGTCCCGCGGGGAGGGGCGAGCAGTACTTC
>TRBV18|-|TRBD1|TRBJ2-3|16
CASSPPNRGGTDTQYF
TGTGCCAGCTCACCACCTAACAGGGGGGGCACAGATACGCAGTATTTT
>TRBV5-1|-|-|TRBJ1-1|13
CASSLEEVTEAFF
TGCGCCAGCAGCTTGGAGGAGGTCACTGAAGCTTTCTTT
>TRBV4-1|-|-|TRBJ1-4|15
CASSQSTGQGEKLFF
TGCGCCAGCAGCCAATCGACCGGGCAGGGTGAAAAACTGTTTTTT
>TRBV6-5|-|TRBD1|TRBJ1-1|14
CASRTGQERTEAFF
TGTGCCAGCAGAACGGGACAGGAAAGAACTGAAGCTTTCTTT
>TRBV11-2|once|TRBD2|TRBJ2-7|14
CASSFAGGPYEQYF
TGTGCCAGCAGCTTCGCGGGGGGTCCCTACGAGCAGTACTTC
>TRBV11-2|-|TRBD1|TRBJ1-3|16
CASSSRTGGTGNTIYF
TGTGCCAGCAGCTCCAGGACAGGGGGAACTGGAAACACCATATATTTT
>TRBV29-1|-|TRBD1|TRBJ1-5|13
CSVRTGVNQPQHF
TGCAGCGTCCGGACAGGGGTCAATCAGCCCCAGCATTTT
>TRBV2|once|-|TRBJ2-7|15
CASRQGGVGAGEQYF
TGTGCCAGCAGACAGGGCGGAGTAGGGGCCGGCGAGCAGTACTTC
>TRBV2|-|-|TRBJ1-1|13
CASKRTLNTEAFF
TGTGCCAGCAAGCGGACCTTGAACACTGAAGCTTTCTTT
>TRBV15|-|-|TRBJ1-5|13
CATTPGDSQPQHF
TGTGCCACCACCCCCGGGGATAGTCAGCCCCAGCATTTT
>TRBV6-1|-|-|TRBJ1-6|17
CASSESGWGHDNSPLHF
TGTGCCAGCAGTGAATCTGGATGGGGACATGATAATTCACCCCTCCACTTT
>TRBV7-8|-|TRBD1|TRBJ2-1|15
CASSIQGAGNNEQFF
TGTGCCAGCAGCATACAGGGGGCTGGGAACAATGAGCAGTTCTTC
>TRBV12-5|-|TRBD1|TRBJ2-7|14
CASAPQGANGEQYF
TGTGCTAGTGCTCCACAGGGGGCGAATGGCGAGCAGTACTTC
>TRBV4-1|-|TRBD1|TRBJ1-1|14
CASSQVTGAFEAFF
TGCGCCAGCAGCCAAGTAACAGGGGCTTTTGAAGCTTTCTTT
>TRBV19|few|-|TRBJ2-1|15
CASRSAGAAYNEQFF
TGTGCCAGTAGAAGCGCGGGGGCCGCCTACAATGAGCAGTTCTTC
>TRBV30|-|-|TRBJ1-4|16
CAWIGRTASSNEKLFF
TGTGCCTGGATCGGAAGGACAGCCTCATCGAATGAAAAACTGTTTTTT
>TRBV27|-|-|TRBJ1-2|15
CASRVGEAGGYGYTF
TGTGCCAGCAGAGTCGGGGAGGCGGGAGGCTATGGCTACACCTTC
>TRBV6-5|-|TRBD1|TRBJ2-5|13
CASRGQGAKTQYF
TGTGCCAGCAGGGGACAGGGGGCAAAGACCCAGTACTTC
>TRBV7-9|-|TRBD1|TRBJ2-7|13
CASSSGTVYEQYF
TGTGCCAGCAGCTCGGGGACAGTCTACGAGCAGTACTTC
>TRBV6-1|-|-|TRBJ1-2|15
CASSEMGTTNYGYTF
TGTGCCAGCAGTGAAATGGGCACAACCAACTATGGCTACACCTTC
>TRBV29-1|once|-|TRBJ2-2|12
CSAHAYTGELFF
TGCAGCGCCCATGCGTACACCGGGGAGCTGTTTTTT
>TRBV24-1|-|-|TRBJ2-1|12
CATSDLYYEQFF
TGTGCCACCAGTGATTTGTACTATGAGCAGTTCTTC
>TRBV5-4|-|TRBD1|TRBJ1-5|13
CASSLQGNQPQHF
TGTGCCAGCAGCTTACAGGGGAATCAGCCCCAGCATTTT
>TRBV5-1|-|-|TRBJ2-1|16
CASSFGGGATYNEQFF
TGCGCCAGCAGCTTCGGAGGGGGGGCAACCTACAATGAGCAGTTCTTC